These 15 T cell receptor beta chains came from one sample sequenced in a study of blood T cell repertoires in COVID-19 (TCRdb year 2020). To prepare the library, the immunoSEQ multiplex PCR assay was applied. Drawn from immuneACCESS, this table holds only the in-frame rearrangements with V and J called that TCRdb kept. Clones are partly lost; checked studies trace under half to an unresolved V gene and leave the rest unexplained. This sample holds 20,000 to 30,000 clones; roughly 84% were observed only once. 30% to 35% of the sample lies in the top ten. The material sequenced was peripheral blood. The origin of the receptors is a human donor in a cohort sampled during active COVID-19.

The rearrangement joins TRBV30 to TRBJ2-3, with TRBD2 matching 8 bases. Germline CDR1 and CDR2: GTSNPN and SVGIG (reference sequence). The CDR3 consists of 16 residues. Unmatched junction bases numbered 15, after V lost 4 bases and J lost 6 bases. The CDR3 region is CAWKPTRGARGDTQYF. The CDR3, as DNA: TGTGCCTGGAAACCTACGCGGGGGGCTAGGGGTGATACGCAGTATTTT.

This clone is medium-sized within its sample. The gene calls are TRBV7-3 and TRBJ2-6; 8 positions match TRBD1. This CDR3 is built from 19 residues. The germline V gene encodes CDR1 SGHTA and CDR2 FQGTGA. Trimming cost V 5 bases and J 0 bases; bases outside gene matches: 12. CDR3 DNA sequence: TGTGCCAGCAGCCGCCATCCGGGACAGGAGATCTCTGGGGCCAACGTCCTGACTTTC. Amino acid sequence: CASSRHPGQEISGANVLTF. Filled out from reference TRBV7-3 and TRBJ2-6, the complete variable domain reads GAGVSQTPSNKVTEKGKYVELRCDPISGHTALYWYRQSLGQGPEFLIYFQGTGAADDSGLPNDRFFAVRPEGSVSTLKIQRTERGDSAVYLCASSRHPGQEISGANVLTFGAGSRLTVL.

The CDR3 loop is CASSQAILAQEQYF. The DNA for the CDR3 is TGTGCCAGCAGCCAAGCCATCTTAGCCCAGGAGCAGTACTTC. The chain links TRBV3-1 (or the pseudogene TRBV3-2) to TRBJ2-7; D gene ambiguous. CDR1 and CDR2 from the germline V gene are LGHDT and YNNKEL (reference sequence). The CDR3 has 14 residues. Trimming stripped 1 base from V and 7 bases from J, with 14 bases between.

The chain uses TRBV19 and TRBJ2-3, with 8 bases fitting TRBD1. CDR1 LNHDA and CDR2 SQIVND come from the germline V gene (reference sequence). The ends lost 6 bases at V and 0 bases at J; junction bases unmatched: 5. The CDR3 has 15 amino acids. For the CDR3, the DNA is TGTGCCAGTAGGTGGACAGGGTTAAGCACAGATACGCAGTATTTT. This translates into CASRWTGLSTDTQYF.

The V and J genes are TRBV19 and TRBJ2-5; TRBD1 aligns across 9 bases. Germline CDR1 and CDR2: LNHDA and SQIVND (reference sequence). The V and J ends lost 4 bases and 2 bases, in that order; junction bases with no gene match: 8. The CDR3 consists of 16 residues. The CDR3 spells CASSTTGTGLQETQYF. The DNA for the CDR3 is TGTGCCAGTAGTACCACCGGGACAGGGCTTCAAGAGACCCAGTACTTC.

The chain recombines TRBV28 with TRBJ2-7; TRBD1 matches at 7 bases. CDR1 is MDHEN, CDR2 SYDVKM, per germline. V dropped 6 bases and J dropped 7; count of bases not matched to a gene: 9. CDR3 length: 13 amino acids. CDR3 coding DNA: TGTGCCAGCAGGAGACAGGGAGTTGTTGAGCAGTACTTC. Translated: CASRRQGVVEQYF.

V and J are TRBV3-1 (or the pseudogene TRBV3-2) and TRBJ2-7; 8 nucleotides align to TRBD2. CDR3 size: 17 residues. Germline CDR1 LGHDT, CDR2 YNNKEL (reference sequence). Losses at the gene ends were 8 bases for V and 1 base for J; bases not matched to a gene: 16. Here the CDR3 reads CASGQRQKIAGSYEQYF. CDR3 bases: TGTGCCAGCGGACAAAGACAAAAAATAGCGGGGTCCTACGAGCAGTACTTC.

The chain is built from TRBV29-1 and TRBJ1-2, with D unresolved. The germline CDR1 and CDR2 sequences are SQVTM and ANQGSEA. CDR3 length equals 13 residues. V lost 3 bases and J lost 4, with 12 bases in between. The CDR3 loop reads CSVEQETPYGYTF. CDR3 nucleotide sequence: TGCAGCGTTGAGCAGGAAACCCCCTATGGCTACACCTTC.

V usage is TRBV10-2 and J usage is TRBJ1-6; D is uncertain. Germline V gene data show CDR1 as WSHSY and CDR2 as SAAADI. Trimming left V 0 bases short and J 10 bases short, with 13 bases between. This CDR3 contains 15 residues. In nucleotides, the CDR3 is TGCGCCAGCAGTGAGTCAGCAAGCACCTCATCACCCCTCCACTTT. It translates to CASSESASTSSPLHF.

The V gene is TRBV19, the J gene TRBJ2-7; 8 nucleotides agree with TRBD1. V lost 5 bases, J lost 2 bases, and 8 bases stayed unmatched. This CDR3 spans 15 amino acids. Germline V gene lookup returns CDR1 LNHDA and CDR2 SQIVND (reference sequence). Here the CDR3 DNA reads TGTGCCAGTAGTCTACAGGGGGGACTTACCTACGAGCAGTACTTC. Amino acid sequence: CASSLQGGLTYEQYF.

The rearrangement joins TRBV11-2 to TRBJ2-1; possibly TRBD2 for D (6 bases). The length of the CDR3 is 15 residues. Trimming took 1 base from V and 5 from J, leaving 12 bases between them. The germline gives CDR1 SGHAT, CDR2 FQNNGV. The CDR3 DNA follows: TGTGCCAGCAGCTTAGGACTAGACTACAACAATGAGCAGTTCTTC. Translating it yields CASSLGLDYNNEQFF.

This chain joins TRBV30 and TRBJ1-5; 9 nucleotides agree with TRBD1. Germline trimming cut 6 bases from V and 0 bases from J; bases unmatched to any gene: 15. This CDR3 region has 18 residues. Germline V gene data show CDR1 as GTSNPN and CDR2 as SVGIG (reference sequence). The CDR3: CACSDGTGHPHSNQPQHF. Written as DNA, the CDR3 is TGTGCCTGCTCAGACGGGACAGGGCACCCACATAGCAATCAGCCCCAGCATTTT.

For the CDR3, the DNA is TGTGCCAGCGGTCCCAGGTTTTCACCCCTCCACTTT. Protein product: CASGPRFSPLHF. The J gene is TRBJ1-6, the V gene TRBV27; D call uncertain. Between the trimmed V and J ends, which lost 8 bases and 9 bases, there was a span of 11 bases. The CDR3 has 12 amino acids. The germline V gene has CDR1 MNHEY and CDR2 SMNVEV (reference sequence).

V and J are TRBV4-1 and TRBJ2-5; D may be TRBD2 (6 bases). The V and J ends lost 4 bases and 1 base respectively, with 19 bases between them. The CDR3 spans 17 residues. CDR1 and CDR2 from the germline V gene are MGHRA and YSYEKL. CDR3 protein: CASSRPPTGTFQETQYF. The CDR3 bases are TGCGCCAGCAGCCGCCCCCCCACTGGGACTTTCCAAGAGACCCAGTACTTC.

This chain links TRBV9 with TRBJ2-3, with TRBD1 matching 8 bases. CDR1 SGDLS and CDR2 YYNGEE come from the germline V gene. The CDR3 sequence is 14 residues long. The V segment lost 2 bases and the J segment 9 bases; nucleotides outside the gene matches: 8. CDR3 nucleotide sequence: TGTGCCAGCAGCGTCCGGACAGGGATCGGGACGCAGTATTTT. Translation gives CASSVRTGIGTQYF.